The text below deals with one T cell receptor (beta chain). The antigen is unknown. One end of the junction does not line up with germline, which may come from a read error. Germline V gives CDR1 WNHNN, CDR2 SYGVQD (reference sequence). This CDR3 has 17 residues. This sample stems from a study of CD8+CD57+ T cells in acquired aplastic anemia. Study-level information: Sorted CD4+ and CD8+ cell DNA averaged roughly 3 ug. Healthy donors averaged around 10 million reads for CD4+ cells.

According to the study, genomic DNA was the template for TCR beta VDJ and CDR3 profiling. MiXCR, applied by TCRdb to the reads, yields one record per CDR3 protein. Of just over 400,000 distinct CDR3 sequences listed, 65% to 80% are singletons. Study-level findings and limits: Patients showed no significant difference from controls in CD8+ Simpson's diversity.

The chain uses TRBV10-1 and TRBJ2-5, with 16 bases lining up with TRBD2. The clonotype was recovered from a human donor in good health, serving as a control. Sample: sorted CD4+, CD8+, or CD8+CD57+ T cells (not recorded which) from PBMCs. The chain's CDR3 is CAISGPGLAGGAETQYF. DNA of the CDR3: TGTGCCATCAGTGGCCCGGGACTAGCGGGAGGGGCGGAGACCCAGTACTTC.